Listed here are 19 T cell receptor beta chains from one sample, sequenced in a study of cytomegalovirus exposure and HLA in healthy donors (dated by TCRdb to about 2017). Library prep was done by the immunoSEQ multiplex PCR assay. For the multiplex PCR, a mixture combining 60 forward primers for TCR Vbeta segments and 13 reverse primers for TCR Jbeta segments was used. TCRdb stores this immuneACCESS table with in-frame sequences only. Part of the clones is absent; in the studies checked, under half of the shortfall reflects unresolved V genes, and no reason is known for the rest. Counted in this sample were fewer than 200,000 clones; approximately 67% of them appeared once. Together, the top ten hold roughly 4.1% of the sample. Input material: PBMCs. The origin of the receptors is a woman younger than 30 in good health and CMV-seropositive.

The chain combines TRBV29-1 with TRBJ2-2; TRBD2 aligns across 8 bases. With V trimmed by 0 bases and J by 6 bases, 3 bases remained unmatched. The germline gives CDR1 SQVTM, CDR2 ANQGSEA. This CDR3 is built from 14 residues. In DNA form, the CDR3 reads TGCAGCGTTGAAGAAACTAGCGGCTCCGGGGAGCTGTTTTTT. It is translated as CSVEETSGSGELFF.

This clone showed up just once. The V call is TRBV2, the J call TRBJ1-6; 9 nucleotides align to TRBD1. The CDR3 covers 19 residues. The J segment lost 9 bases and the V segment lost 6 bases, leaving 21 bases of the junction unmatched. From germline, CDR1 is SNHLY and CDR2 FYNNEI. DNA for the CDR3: TGTGCCAGCAGCGGGACAGGGTACGGAGACACACTAAAGGGTTCACCCCTCCACTTT. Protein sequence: CASSGTGYGDTLKGSPLHF.

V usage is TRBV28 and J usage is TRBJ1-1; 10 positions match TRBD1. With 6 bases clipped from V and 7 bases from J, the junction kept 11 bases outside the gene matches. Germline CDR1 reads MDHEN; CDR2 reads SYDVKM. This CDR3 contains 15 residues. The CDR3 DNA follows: TGTGCCAGCAGAACTGGACAGGGGGGGAGGGGTGAAGCTTTCTTT. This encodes CASRTGQGGRGEAFF.

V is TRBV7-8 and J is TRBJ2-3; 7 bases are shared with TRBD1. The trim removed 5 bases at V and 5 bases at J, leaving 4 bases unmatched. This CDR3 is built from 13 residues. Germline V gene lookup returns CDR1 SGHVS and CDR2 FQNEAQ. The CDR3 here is CASSGTAGDTQYF. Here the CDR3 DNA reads TGTGCCAGCAGCGGGACAGCAGGAGATACGCAGTATTTT.

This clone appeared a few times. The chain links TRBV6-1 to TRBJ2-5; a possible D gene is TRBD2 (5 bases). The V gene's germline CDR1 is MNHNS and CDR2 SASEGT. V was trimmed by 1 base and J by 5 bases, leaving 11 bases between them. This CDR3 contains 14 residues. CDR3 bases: TGTGCCAGCAGTGAAGTGAGACCGGGGGAGACCCAGTACTTC. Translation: CASSEVRPGETQYF.

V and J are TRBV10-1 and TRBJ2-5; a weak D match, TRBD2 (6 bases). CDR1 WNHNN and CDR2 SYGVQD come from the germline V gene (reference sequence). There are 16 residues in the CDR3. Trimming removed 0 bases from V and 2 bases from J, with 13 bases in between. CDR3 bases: TGCGCCAGCAGTGAGTCGTGGGGACTGGGGCAAGAGACCCAGTACTTC. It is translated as CASSESWGLGQETQYF.

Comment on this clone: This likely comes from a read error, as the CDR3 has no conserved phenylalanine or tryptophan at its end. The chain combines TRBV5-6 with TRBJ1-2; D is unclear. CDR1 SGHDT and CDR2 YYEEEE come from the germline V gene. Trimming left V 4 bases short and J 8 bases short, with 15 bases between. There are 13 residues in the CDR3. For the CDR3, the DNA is TGTGCCAGCAGCCCCGGGCCCCCTGAGGGCTACACCCTC. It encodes CASSPGPPEGYTL.

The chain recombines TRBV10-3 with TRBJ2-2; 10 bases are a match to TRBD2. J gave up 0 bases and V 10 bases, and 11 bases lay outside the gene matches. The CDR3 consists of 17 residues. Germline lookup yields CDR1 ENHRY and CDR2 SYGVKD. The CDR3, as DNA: TGTGCCAGCCGAGAAGCGGGGGGGCAATCGAACACCGGGGAGCTGTTTTTT. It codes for CASREAGGQSNTGELFF.

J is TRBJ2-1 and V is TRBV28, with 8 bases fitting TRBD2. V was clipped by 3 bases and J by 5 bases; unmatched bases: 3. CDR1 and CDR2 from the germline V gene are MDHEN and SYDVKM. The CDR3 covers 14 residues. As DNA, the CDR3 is TGTGCCAGCAGTTTCTTTAGCGGGAACAATGAGCAGTTCTTC. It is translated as CASSFFSGNNEQFF.

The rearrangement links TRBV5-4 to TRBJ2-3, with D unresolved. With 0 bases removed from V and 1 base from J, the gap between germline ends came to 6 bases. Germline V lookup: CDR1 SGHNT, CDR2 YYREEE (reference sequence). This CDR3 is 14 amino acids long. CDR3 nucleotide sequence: TGTGCCAGCAGCTTGGCCGCGGGCACAGATACGCAGTATTTT. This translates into CASSLAAGTDTQYF.

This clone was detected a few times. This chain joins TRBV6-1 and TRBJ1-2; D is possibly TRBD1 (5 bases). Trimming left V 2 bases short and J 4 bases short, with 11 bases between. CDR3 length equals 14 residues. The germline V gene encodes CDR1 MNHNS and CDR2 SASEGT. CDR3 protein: CASSETGWGYGYTF. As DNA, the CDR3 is TGTGCCAGCAGTGAAACAGGATGGGGCTATGGCTACACCTTC.

CDR3 nucleotides: TGTGCCATCGGTCCCGCACACCTCTCCTACGAGCAGTACTTC. This translates into CAIGPAHLSYEQYF. The chain uses TRBV10-3 and TRBJ2-7, with D hard to call. Per the germline V gene, CDR1 is ENHRY and CDR2 is SYGVKD. This CDR3 contains 14 residues. V shed 8 bases and J shed 0 bases, with 14 bases lying between them.

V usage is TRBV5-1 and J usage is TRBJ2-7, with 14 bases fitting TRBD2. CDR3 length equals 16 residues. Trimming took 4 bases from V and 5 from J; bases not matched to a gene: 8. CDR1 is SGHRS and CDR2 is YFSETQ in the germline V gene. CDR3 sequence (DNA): TGCGCCAGCAGCCTTATAGGACTAGCGGGGGGTCACGAGCAGTACTTC. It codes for CASSLIGLAGGHEQYF.

The CDR3 here is CASSLGGAVGYTF. The CDR3 DNA reads as TGTGCCAGCAGCTTGGGTGGGGCGGTAGGCTACACCTTC. The chain uses TRBV5-4 and TRBJ1-2; tentatively, D is TRBD1 (5 bases). V was pared by 0 bases and J by 8 bases, with 11 bases between. This CDR3 comprises 13 residues. Germline-derived CDR1 and CDR2 are SGHNT and YYREEE (reference sequence).

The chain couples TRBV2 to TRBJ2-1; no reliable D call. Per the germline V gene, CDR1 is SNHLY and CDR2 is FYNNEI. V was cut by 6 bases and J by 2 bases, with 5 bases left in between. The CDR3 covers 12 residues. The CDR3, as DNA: TGTGCCAGCAGCTTTGCCTACAATGAGCAGTTCTTC. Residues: CASSFAYNEQFF.

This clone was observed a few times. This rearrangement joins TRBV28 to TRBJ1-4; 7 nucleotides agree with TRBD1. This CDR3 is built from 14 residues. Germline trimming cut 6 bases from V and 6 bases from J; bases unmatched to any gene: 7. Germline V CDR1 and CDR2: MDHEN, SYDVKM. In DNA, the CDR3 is TGTGCCAGCAGGACGACAGGGCTTGATGAAAAACTGTTTTTT. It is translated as CASRTTGLDEKLFF.

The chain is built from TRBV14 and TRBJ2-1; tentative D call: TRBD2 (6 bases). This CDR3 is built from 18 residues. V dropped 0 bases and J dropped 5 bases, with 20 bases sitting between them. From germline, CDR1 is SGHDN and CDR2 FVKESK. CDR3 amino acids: CASSQEQEGLRGHNEQFF. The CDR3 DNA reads TGTGCCAGCAGCCAAGAACAGGAGGGGCTTCGGGGCCACAATGAGCAGTTCTTC.

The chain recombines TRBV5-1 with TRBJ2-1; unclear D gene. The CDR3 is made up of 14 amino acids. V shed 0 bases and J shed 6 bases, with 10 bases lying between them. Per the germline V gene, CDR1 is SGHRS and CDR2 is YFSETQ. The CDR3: CASSLEQQSNEQFF. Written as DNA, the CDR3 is TGCGCCAGCAGCTTGGAACAGCAAAGCAATGAGCAGTTCTTC.

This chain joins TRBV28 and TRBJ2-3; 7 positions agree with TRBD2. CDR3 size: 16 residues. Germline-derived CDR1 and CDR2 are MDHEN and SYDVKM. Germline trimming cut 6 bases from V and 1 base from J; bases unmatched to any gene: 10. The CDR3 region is CASSLLATRGTDTQYF. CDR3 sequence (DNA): TGTGCCAGCAGCCTACTAGCGACACGAGGCACAGATACGCAGTATTTT.